Sequencing of this T cell receptor beta chain was carried out in a study of TIL therapy for anti-PD-1-resistant metastatic lung cancer. Overall study context: Median patient age was 54, ranging roughly 38-75 years.

V gave up 8 bases and J gave up 3 bases, with 13 bases separating them. CDR1 and CDR2 (germline): LNHDA, SQIVND (reference sequence). The CDR3 is 14 residues long. The sample's time point: pre-treatment sample, taken before nivolumab and TIL therapy. This clone was seen only once. The antigen is unknown. Study-level points and caveats: The baseline peripheral repertoire was partially replaced by infused TIL clonotypes that later decayed.

The immunoSEQ assay was v3. Survey-level samples got 1.5 million to 2.5 million read pairs; deep-level samples got about 5-6 million. Produced via immunoSEQ multiplex PCR; TCRdb's table is partial and in-frame only. The sample yields 54,000 or so clones, about nine tenths seen once. J is TRBJ2-2 and V is TRBV19; D uncertain. Sequences were derived from blood, sampled at baseline. This TCR was recovered from a person aged 25 to 85 with non-small cell lung cancer. The CDR3 sequence: CASRLRVDTGELFF. For the CDR3, the DNA is TGTGCCAGTCGTCTACGGGTGGACACCGGGGAGCTGTTTTTT.